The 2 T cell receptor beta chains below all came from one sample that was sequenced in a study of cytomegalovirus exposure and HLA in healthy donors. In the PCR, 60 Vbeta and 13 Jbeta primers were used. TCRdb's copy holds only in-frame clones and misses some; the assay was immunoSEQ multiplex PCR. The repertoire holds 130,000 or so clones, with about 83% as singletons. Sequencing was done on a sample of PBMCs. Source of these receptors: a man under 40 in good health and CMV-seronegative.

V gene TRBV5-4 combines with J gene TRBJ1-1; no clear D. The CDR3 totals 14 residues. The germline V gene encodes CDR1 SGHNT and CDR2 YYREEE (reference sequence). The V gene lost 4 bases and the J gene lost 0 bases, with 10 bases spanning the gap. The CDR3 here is CASSQRLMNTEAFF. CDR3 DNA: TGTGCCAGCAGCCAGCGACTCATGAACACTGAAGCTTTCTTT.

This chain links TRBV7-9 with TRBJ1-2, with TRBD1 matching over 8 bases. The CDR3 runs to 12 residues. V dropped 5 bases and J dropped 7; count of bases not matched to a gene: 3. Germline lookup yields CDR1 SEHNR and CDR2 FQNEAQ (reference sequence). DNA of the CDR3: TGTGCCAGCAGCCTCGACAGGGGTGGCTACACCTTC. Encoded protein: CASSLDRGGYTF.